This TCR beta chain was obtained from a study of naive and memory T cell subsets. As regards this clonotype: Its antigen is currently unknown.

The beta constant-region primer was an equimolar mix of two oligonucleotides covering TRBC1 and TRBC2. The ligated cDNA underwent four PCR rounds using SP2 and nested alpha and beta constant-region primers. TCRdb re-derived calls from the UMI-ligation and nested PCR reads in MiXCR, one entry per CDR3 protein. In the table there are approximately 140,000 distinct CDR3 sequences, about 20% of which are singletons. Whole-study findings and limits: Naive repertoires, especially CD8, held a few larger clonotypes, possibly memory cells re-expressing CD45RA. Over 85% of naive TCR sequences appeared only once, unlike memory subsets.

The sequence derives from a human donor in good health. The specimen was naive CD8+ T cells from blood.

The CDR3 protein is CASSVGSYYTF. DNA for the CDR3: TGTGCCAGCAGTGTCGGATCGTACTACACCTTC. This rearrangement joins TRBV12-3 or TRBV12-4 to TRBJ1-2, with D unclear. The germline V and J ends were trimmed by 5 bases and 10 bases, with 11 bases remaining between them. The CDR3 runs 11 residues.